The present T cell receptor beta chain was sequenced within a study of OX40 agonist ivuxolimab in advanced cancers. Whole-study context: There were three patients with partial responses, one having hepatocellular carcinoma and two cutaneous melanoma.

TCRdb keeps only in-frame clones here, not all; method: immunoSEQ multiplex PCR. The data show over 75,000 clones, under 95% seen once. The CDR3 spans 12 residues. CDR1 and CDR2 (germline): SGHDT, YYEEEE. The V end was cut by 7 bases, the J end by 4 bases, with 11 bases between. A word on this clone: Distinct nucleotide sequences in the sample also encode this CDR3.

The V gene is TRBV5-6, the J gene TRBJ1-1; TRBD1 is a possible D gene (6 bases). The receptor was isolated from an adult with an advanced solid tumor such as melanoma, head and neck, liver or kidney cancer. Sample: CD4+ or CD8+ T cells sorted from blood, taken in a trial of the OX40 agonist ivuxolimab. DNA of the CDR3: TGTGCCAGCCGTCTAGGGGGCACTGAAGCTTTCTTT. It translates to CASRLGGTEAFF.